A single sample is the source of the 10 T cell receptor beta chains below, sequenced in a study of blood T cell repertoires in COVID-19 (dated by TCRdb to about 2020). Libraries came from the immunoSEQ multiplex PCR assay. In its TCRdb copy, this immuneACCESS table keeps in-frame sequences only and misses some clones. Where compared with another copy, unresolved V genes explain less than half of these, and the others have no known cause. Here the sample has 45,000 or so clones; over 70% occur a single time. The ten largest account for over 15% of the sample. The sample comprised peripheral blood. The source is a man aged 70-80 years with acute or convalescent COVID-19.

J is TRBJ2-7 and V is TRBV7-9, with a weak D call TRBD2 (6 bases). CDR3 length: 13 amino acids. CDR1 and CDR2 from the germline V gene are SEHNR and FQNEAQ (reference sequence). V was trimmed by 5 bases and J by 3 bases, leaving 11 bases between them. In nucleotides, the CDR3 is TGTGCCAGCAGCGGGGGGATATTCTACGAGCAGTACTTC. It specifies CASSGGIFYEQYF.

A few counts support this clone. CDR3 coding DNA: TGTGCCAGCAGTTACCCGGCAGGAGGCGGGGAGCTGTTTTTT. Protein sequence: CASSYPAGGGELFF. This sequence joins TRBV6-2 or TRBV6-3 and TRBJ2-2; maybe TRBD2 (5 bases). Germline V gives CDR1 MNHEY, CDR2 SVGEGT. The CDR3 is made up of 14 amino acids. Trimming took 2 bases from V and 7 from J, leaving 11 bases between them.

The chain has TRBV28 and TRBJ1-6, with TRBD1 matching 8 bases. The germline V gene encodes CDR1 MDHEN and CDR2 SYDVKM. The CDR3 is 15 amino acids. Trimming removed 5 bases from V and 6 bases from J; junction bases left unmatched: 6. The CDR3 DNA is TGTGCCAGCAGTCCAGGGGGCGCGGGTAATTCACCCCTCCACTTT. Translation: CASSPGGAGNSPLHF.

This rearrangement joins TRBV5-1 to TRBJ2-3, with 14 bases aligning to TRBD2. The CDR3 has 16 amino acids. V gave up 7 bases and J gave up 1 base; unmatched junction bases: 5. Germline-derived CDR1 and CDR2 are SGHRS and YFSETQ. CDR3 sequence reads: CASGTSGGAGTDTQYF. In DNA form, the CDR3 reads TGCGCCAGCGGGACTAGCGGGGGAGCAGGCACAGATACGCAGTATTTT.

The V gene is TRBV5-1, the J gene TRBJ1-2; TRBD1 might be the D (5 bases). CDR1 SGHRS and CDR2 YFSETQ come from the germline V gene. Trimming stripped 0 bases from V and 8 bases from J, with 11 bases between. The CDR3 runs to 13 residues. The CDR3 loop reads CASSLADSRGYTF. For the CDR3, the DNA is TGCGCCAGCAGCTTGGCCGACAGTCGGGGCTACACCTTC. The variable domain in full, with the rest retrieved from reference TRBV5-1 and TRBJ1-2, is KAGVTQTPRYLIKTRGQQVTLSCSPISGHRSVSWYQQTPGQGLQFLFEYFSETQRNKGNFPGRFSGRQFSNSRSEMNVSTLELGDSALYLCASSLADSRGYTFGSGTRLTVV.

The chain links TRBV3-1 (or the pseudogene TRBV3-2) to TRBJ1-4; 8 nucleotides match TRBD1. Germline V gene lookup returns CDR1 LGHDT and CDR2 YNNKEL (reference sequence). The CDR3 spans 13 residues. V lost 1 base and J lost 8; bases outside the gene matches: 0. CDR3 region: CASSQGTGEKLFF. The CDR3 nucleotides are TGTGCCAGCAGCCAAGGGACAGGGGAAAAACTGTTTTTT.

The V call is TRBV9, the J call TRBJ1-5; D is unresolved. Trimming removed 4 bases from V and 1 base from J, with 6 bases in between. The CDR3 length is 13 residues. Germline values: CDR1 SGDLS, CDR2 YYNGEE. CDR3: CASSRGSNQPQHF. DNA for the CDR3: TGTGCCAGCAGCCGGGGAAGCAATCAGCCCCAGCATTTT.

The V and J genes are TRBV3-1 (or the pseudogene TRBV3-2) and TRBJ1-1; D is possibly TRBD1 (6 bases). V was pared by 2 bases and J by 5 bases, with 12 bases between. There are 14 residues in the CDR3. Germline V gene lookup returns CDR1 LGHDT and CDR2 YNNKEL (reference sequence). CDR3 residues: CASSQNTGLTEAFF. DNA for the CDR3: TGTGCCAGCAGCCAAAACACAGGGTTGACTGAAGCTTTCTTT.

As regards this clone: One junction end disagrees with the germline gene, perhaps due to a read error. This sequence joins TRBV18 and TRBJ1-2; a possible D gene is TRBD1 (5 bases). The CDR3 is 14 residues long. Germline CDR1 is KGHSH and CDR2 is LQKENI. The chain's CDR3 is CASSPLPDTYDYTF. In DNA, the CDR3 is TGTGCCAGCTCACCACTCCCGGACACTTATGACTACACCTTC.

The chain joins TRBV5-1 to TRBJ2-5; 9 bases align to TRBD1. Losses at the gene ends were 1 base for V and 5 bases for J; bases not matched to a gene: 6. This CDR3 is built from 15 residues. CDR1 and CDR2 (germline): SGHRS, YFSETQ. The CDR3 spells CASSLQGQGWETQYF. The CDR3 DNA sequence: TGCGCCAGCAGCTTGCAGGGACAGGGCTGGGAGACCCAGTACTTC.